These 32 T cell receptor beta chains share one sample of origin, sequenced in a study of molecular identifiers for immune sequencing clone quantification. TCRdb re-derived calls from the PCR reads in MiXCR, one entry per CDR3 protein. The sample consists of under 650,000 distinct CDR3 sequences, just under 20% of them appearing once. Source material: naive CD8+ T cells from blood, with Jurkat cell RNA spiked in. Subset defined: FACS-sorted CD8+CD4-CCR7+CD45RA+ naive T cells. All receptors derive from a human donor in good health. Some libraries in this study had Jurkat cell RNA spiked in.

This clonotype was found many times. For the CDR3, the DNA is TGTGCCAGCAGCAGTGCACTAGCGGGGGAGACCCAGTACTTC. This encodes CASSSALAGETQYF. V is TRBV13 and J is TRBJ2-5; TRBD2 matches at 10 bases. The CDR3 spans 14 residues. The V segment lost 5 bases and the J segment 5 bases; nucleotides outside the gene matches: 5. Germline CDR1 is PRHDT and CDR2 is FYEKMQ (reference sequence).

This clonotype was detected ten times or more. The V and J genes are TRBV30 and TRBJ1-1; possibly TRBD1 for D (5 bases). V lost 3 bases to trimming and J lost 7 bases, with 12 bases between them. Germline V gene sequence: CDR1 GTSNPN, CDR2 SVGIG (reference sequence). There are 12 residues in the CDR3. The CDR3 DNA is TGTGCCTGGAGACCGGACACACTTGAAGCTTTCTTT. It encodes CAWRPDTLEAFF.

The chain combines TRBV11-2 with TRBJ2-1; D not certain. CDR1 and CDR2 from the germline V gene are SGHAT and FQNNGV. The V end was cut by 0 bases, the J end by 6 bases, with 6 bases between. CDR3 length: 13 amino acids. Here the CDR3 reads CASSLEASNEQFF. The CDR3 region has the DNA TGTGCCAGCAGCTTAGAGGCTAGCAATGAGCAGTTCTTC.

The V call is TRBV13, the J call TRBJ2-7; the D gene could be TRBD1 or TRBD2 (5 bases each). CDR3 length: 15 residues. Trimming removed 5 bases from V and 3 bases from J, with 17 bases in between. Germline CDR1 PRHDT, CDR2 FYEKMQ (reference sequence). The CDR3 DNA reads TGTGCCAGCAGCCCTAGTTGGGGGACGGTCTACGAGCAGTACTTC. Translation: CASSPSWGTVYEQYF.

The V and J genes are TRBV11-2 and TRBJ2-1; tentative D call: TRBD2 (5 bases). Germline CDR1 reads SGHAT; CDR2 reads FQNNGV. The length of the CDR3 is 18 residues. V lost 5 bases to trimming and J lost 6 bases, with 26 bases between them. CDR3 DNA sequence: TGTGCCAGCAGCGCGGTCGTGGCGGCTGGACGACTAAGCAATGAGCAGTTCTTC. This codes for CASSAVVAAGRLSNEQFF.

This clonotype was seen many times. CDR3 in amino acids: CASSYRDRDEQYF. CDR3 sequence (DNA): TGTGCCAGCAGCTATCGGGACAGGGACGAGCAGTACTTC. This chain connects TRBV7-9 to TRBJ2-7, with 9 bases aligning to TRBD1. The CDR3 extends over 13 amino acids. Germline V gene sequence: CDR1 SEHNR, CDR2 FQNEAQ (reference sequence). V was pared by 4 bases and J by 5 bases, with 3 bases of the junction left unmatched.

Concerning this clonotype: A read error may explain this, as a much larger clone is one base away. This chain's CDR3 is CASRAVIGWGTEAFF. Here the CDR3 DNA reads TGCGCCAGTAGAGCAGTTATCGGATGGGGCACTGAAGCTTTCTTT. The chain employs TRBV5-1 and TRBJ1-1, with unresolved D. This CDR3 contains 15 residues. Trimming took 8 bases from V and 4 from J, leaving 21 bases between them. CDR1 and CDR2 from the germline V gene are SGHRS and YFSETQ.

This clonotype was seen at least ten times. The chain employs TRBV27 and TRBJ2-3; tentative D call: TRBD2 (5 bases). V was trimmed by 2 bases and J by 0 bases, leaving 15 bases between them. The CDR3 length is 17 residues. Germline CDR1 reads MNHEY; CDR2 reads SMNVEV (reference sequence). CDR3 in DNA: TGTGCCAGCAGTTTAGTCGGGGAACCGGCTAGCACAGATACGCAGTATTTT. It translates to CASSLVGEPASTDTQYF.

The table lists this clonotype with many counts. This chain links TRBV11-2 with TRBJ2-7; D gene uncertain. CDR3 length: 16 amino acids. V shed 5 bases and J shed 4 bases, with 21 bases lying between them. Germline assignment: CDR1 SGHAT and CDR2 FQNNGV. This CDR3 reads CASSPGSITEIYEQYF. CDR3 nucleotide sequence: TGTGCCAGCAGCCCCGGCTCTATAACAGAAATTTACGAGCAGTACTTC.

On this clonotype: Being one base from a much bigger clone, this may be a read error. The J gene is TRBJ1-1, the V gene TRBV29-1, with 7 bases lining up with TRBD1. The CDR3 extends over 14 amino acids. Germline CDR1 is SQVTM and CDR2 is ANQGSEA. Trimming took 6 bases from V and 1 from J; bases not matched to a gene: 8. The CDR3 nucleotides read TGCAGCGTGAGAGAGGGACAGACGAACACTGAAGCTTTCTTT. Its translation is CSVREGQTNTEAFF.

This clonotype was seen many times. CDR3 residues: CASSQVGNTDTQYF. The DNA of the CDR3 is TGTGCCAGCAGCCAAGTAGGAAACACAGATACGCAGTATTTT. This chain uses TRBV4-2 with TRBJ2-3; no definite D call. The CDR3 loop spans 14 amino acids. Germline V lookup: CDR1 LGHNA, CDR2 YNFKEQ. Trimming left V 1 base short and J 2 bases short, with 7 bases between.

This clonotype was recorded at least ten times. CDR3 in amino acids: CASSVDGGNQPQHF. CDR3 sequence (DNA): TGTGCCAGCAGCGTAGATGGAGGCAATCAGCCCCAGCATTTT. The chain recombines TRBV9 with TRBJ1-5; D is undetermined. Germline CDR1 is SGDLS and CDR2 is YYNGEE. CDR3 length: 14 amino acids. V lost 0 bases and J lost 2, with 6 bases in between. The full variable domain, rest sourced from reference TRBV9 and TRBJ1-5, is DSGVTQTPKHLITATGQRVTLRCSPRSGDLSVYWYQQSLDQGLQFLIQYYNGEERAKGNILERFSAQQFPDLHSELNLSSLELGDSALYFCASSVDGGNQPQHFGDGTRLSIL.

This clonotype was detected many times. This chain links TRBV28 with TRBJ1-5, with 10 positions matching TRBD1. Germline V lookup: CDR1 MDHEN, CDR2 SYDVKM. The V gene end was trimmed by 4 bases and the J gene end by 11 bases; junction bases not matched to a gene: 17. CDR3 length: 17 amino acids. The CDR3 region is CASSSPGAGTGAPAQHF. For the CDR3, the DNA is TGTGCCAGCAGTTCACCCGGAGCCGGGACAGGGGCCCCGGCCCAGCATTTT. Full variable domain (missing parts from reference TRBV28 and TRBJ1-5): DVKVTQSSRYLVKRTGEKVFLECVQDMDHENMFWYRQDPGLGLRLIYFSYDVKMKEKGDIPEGYSVSREKKERFSLILESASTNQTSMYLCASSSPGAGTGAPAQHFGDGTRLSIL.

This clonotype was recorded a few times. The J gene is TRBJ2-1, the V gene TRBV27; 11 bases line up with TRBD1. Germline V gene sequence: CDR1 MNHEY, CDR2 SMNVEV (reference sequence). There are 15 residues in the CDR3. The J segment lost 8 bases and the V segment lost 5 bases, leaving 8 bases of the junction unmatched. CDR3 DNA: TGTGCCAGCAGTAGGACAGGGGGCGCTTTCTATGAGCAGTTCTTC. Protein sequence: CASSRTGGAFYEQFF.

This clonotype has a count of ten or more. V and J are TRBV6-2 or TRBV6-3 and TRBJ1-1, with 7 bases identical to TRBD1. CDR1 and CDR2 from the germline V gene are MNHEY and SVGEGT. This CDR3 has 14 residues. V gave up 6 bases and J gave up 1 base; unmatched junction bases: 5. For the CDR3, the DNA is TGTGCCAGCAGGATAGACAGGGCGAACACTGAAGCTTTCTTT. Translating gives CASRIDRANTEAFF.

This sequence joins TRBV7-6 and TRBJ1-6, with D perhaps TRBD1 (6 bases). Trimming removed 3 bases at V and 2 bases at J, with 8 bases between. The CDR3 covers 15 residues. Germline V lookup: CDR1 SGHVS, CDR2 FNYEAQ. The DNA of the CDR3 is TGTGCCAGCAGCTTGAGGGGGGCCTATAATTCACCCCTCCACTTT. Translated, it gives CASSLRGAYNSPLHF.

This clonotype was picked up many times. The chain couples TRBV25-1 to TRBJ2-3, with D possibly matching TRBD2 (5 bases). V shed 2 bases and J shed 0 bases, with 18 bases lying between them. This CDR3 spans 18 amino acids. From germline, CDR1 is MGHDK and CDR2 SYGVNS. Written as DNA, the CDR3 is TGTGCCAGCAGTGAAAAAGCCGGAGGCCGAGCTAGCACAGATACGCAGTATTTT. Protein sequence: CASSEKAGGRASTDTQYF.

Turning to this clonotype: Since a much larger clone is just one base distant, this may be a read error. The chain links TRBV20-1 to TRBJ1-4; TRBD1 might be the D (6 bases). The germline V gene has CDR1 DFQATT and CDR2 SNEGSKA (reference sequence). The CDR3 runs 15 residues. V was cut by 1 base and J by 5 bases, with 14 bases left in between. CDR3 nucleotide sequence: TGCAGTGCTAGAGGTTTCCAGGGGCAAAATGAAAAACTGTTTTTT. Translating it yields CSARGFQGQNEKLFF.

This clonotype appeared many times. The rearrangement links TRBV27 to TRBJ2-2; 8 positions match TRBD1. Germline loops: CDR1 MNHEY, CDR2 SMNVEV (reference sequence). The CDR3 spans 17 residues. With 6 bases clipped from V and 5 bases from J, the junction kept 14 bases outside the gene matches. The CDR3 reads CASSLSSVQGATGELFF. CDR3 nucleotide sequence: TGTGCCAGCAGCCTTAGCAGCGTGCAGGGGGCTACCGGGGAGCTGTTTTTT.

Turning to this clonotype: Likely a read error: the CDR3 ends without its conserved phenylalanine or tryptophan. The rearrangement uses TRBV4-3 and TRBJ1-3, with D tentatively TRBD1 (5 bases). This CDR3 region has 15 residues. The V gene's germline CDR1 is LGHNA and CDR2 YSLEER. V was trimmed by 0 bases and J by 2 bases, leaving 8 bases between them. The CDR3 sequence: CASSQDPGPGNTIYL. The DNA for the CDR3 is TGCGCCAGCAGCCAAGATCCAGGGCCTGGAAACACCATATATCTT.

This clonotype has at least ten counts. V usage is TRBV28 and J usage is TRBJ2-5; D possibly corresponds to TRBD2 (5 bases). Trimming left V 7 bases short and J 2 bases short, with 14 bases between. The germline V gene has CDR1 MDHEN and CDR2 SYDVKM. This CDR3 is built from 14 residues. CDR3 sequence (DNA): TGTGCCAGCAATGACGGCGGGCCTCAAGAGACCCAGTACTTC. Residues: CASNDGGPQETQYF.

This clonotype was recorded at least ten times. The chain employs TRBV20-1 and TRBJ2-1, with D possibly being TRBD1 (7 bases). Trimming pared 2 bases from V and 8 bases from J, leaving 22 bases between. The length of the CDR3 is 16 residues. Per germline, CDR1 DFQATT and CDR2 SNEGSKA (reference sequence). The CDR3 loop is CSARPAQGGPLDEQFF. CDR3 coding DNA: TGCAGTGCTAGACCAGCCCAGGGGGGCCCACTTGATGAGCAGTTCTTC.

Of note for this clonotype: A much larger clone lies one base from this, so it may be a read error. The rearrangement links TRBV30 to TRBJ1-1; tentatively, D is TRBD1 (5 bases). V lost 4 bases and J 0 bases, leaving 15 bases between the germline ends. Germline V CDR1 and CDR2: GTSNPN, SVGIG (reference sequence). This CDR3 comprises 15 residues. The CDR3 DNA reads TGTGCCTGGATGGGGGGTACATCGGTGAACACTGAAGCTTTCTTT. Protein: CAWMGGTSVNTEAFF.

This chain uses TRBV27 with TRBJ2-5; D is ambiguous. The CDR3 is made up of 18 amino acids. The germline V gene has CDR1 MNHEY and CDR2 SMNVEV (reference sequence). With 5 bases removed from V and 0 bases from J, the gap between germline ends came to 22 bases. The CDR3 loop is CASSPRSLRLPYQETQYF. The CDR3 nucleotides are TGTGCCAGCAGTCCACGCAGTCTAAGATTACCGTACCAAGAGACCCAGTACTTC.

At least ten counts were recorded for this clonotype. The chain couples TRBV5-1 to TRBJ2-7; 10 nucleotides agree with TRBD1. The junction had 7 bases not matched to a gene; V was cut back by 4 bases and J by 3 bases. Germline V gene sequence: CDR1 SGHRS, CDR2 YFSETQ. The CDR3 is 15 amino acids. The CDR3 protein is CASSHRDRGLYEQYF. The CDR3 DNA follows: TGCGCCAGCAGCCACCGGGACAGGGGTCTCTACGAGCAGTACTTC. The full variable domain, in which reference TRBV5-1 and TRBJ2-7 provide the parts outside the CDR3, is KAGVTQTPRYLIKTRGQQVTLSCSPISGHRSVSWYQQTPGQGLQFLFEYFSETQRNKGNFPGRFSGRQFSNSRSEMNVSTLELGDSALYLCASSHRDRGLYEQYFGPGTRLTVT.

The chain is built from TRBV9 and TRBJ1-6; no definite D call. The CDR3 has 13 residues. Trimming took 0 bases from V and 9 from J, leaving 7 bases between them. CDR1 and CDR2 from the germline V gene are SGDLS and YYNGEE. CDR3 sequence reads: CASSVVSSSPLHF. CDR3 DNA sequence: TGTGCCAGCAGCGTAGTTTCGAGTTCACCCCTCCACTTT.

A word on this clonotype: A much larger clone is a single base away; this may be a read error. This rearrangement joins TRBV4-1 to TRBJ2-3; 9 bases are shared with TRBD2. Germline CDR1 reads MGHRA; CDR2 reads YSYEKL. The CDR3 is 16 residues long. CDR3 nucleotides: TGCGCCAGCAGCCAAACATTAGCGGGGGCCACAGGTACGCAGTATTTT. This codes for CASSQTLAGATGTQYF.

This clonotype was seen ten or more times. The gene calls are TRBV5-3 and TRBJ1-4, with D possibly TRBD1 on 5 matching bases. TRBV5-3 is filed as an ORF, its function uncertain. The CDR3 is 18 residues long. Trimming pared 8 bases from V and 0 bases from J, leaving 23 bases between. The CDR3 region is CASRLGPLSVTTNEKLFF. CDR3 sequence (DNA): TGTGCCAGCAGACTGGGACCGCTTAGTGTAACAACTAATGAAAAACTGTTTTTT.

About this clonotype itself: This sequence may be a read error, since a much larger clone differs from it by one base. This chain joins TRBV7-9 and TRBJ2-7; D is unresolved. This CDR3 contains 14 residues. Germline CDR1 SEHNR, CDR2 FQNEAQ (reference sequence). Trimming removed 7 bases from V and 1 base from J, with 14 bases in between. The CDR3 protein is CASKNTESSYEQYF. In nucleotides, the CDR3 is TGTGCCAGCAAAAACACGGAGTCGTCCTACGAGCAGTACTTC.

This chain's CDR3 is CASSWLTGNTNEKLFF. CDR3 coding DNA: TGTGCCAGCAGTTGGTTGACGGGAAATACAAATGAAAAACTGTTTTTT. The chain recombines TRBV6-2 or TRBV6-3 with TRBJ1-4; D uncertain. Germline V gives CDR1 MNHEY, CDR2 SVGEGT. The CDR3 is 16 amino acids. V was clipped by 4 bases and J by 5 bases, with 17 bases between them.

This clonotype turned up a few times. V and J are TRBV20-1 and TRBJ2-1; D perhaps matches TRBD2 (6 bases). The CDR3 is 17 amino acids. Germline V gene sequence: CDR1 DFQATT, CDR2 SNEGSKA (reference sequence). Trimming stripped 3 bases from V and 0 bases from J, with 18 bases between. The CDR3 region has the DNA TGCAGTGCTAGGGAGTTTAGCGGAGTGAGCTCCTACAATGAGCAGTTCTTC. Its translation: CSAREFSGVSSYNEQFF.

A remark on this clonotype: This may come from a read error, since a much larger clone is one base off. The chain carries TRBV19 and TRBJ2-1, with D tentatively TRBD1 or TRBD2 (5 bases each). Germline V gene data show CDR1 as LNHDA and CDR2 as SQIVND (reference sequence). The CDR3 runs 15 residues. Here the CDR3 reads CARSIGRGPGNEQFF. DNA of the CDR3: TGTGCCCGTAGTATAGGACGGGGCCCTGGGAATGAGCAGTTCTTC. Variable domain in full (rest from reference TRBV19 and TRBJ2-1): DGGITQSPKYLFRKEGQNVTLSCEQNLNHDAMYWYRQDPGQGLRLIYYSQIVNDFQKGDIAEGYSVSREKKESFPLTVTSAQKNPTAFYLCARSIGRGPGNEQFFGPGTRLTVL.